The rows below give T cell receptor beta chains drawn from one sample of a study of cytomegalovirus exposure and HLA in healthy donors. Only in-frame clones appear in the TCRdb table, and some are missing; sequencing was by immunoSEQ multiplex PCR. This table has about 190,000 clones, roughly 77% appearing once. The sample comprised PBMCs. The source is a woman between 50 and 59 years old in good health and CMV-seronegative. Both conserved end residues are part of each CDR3. D genes are given only for firm matches. Expanded clones are given a class, and other clones once, few, many or no size at all.

clone size: NA
J gene: TRBJ1-1
D gene: NA
V gene: TRBV7-3
CDR3 protein: CASSLSPTSGNTEAFF
CDR3 DNA: TGTGCCAGCAGCTTATCTCCGACCAGCGGGAACACTGAAGCTTTCTTT

clone size: NA
J gene: TRBJ2-1
D gene: TRBD2
V gene: TRBV5-1
CDR3 protein: CASSLSVGGGHNEQFF
CDR3 DNA: TGCGCCAGCAGCTTGTCCGTGGGGGGGGGTCACAATGAGCAGTTCTTC

clone size: NA
J gene: TRBJ2-1
D gene: NA
V gene: TRBV9
CDR3 protein: CASTPGGNTYNEQFF
CDR3 DNA: TGTGCCAGCACTCCCGGCGGGAATACCTACAATGAGCAGTTCTTC

clone size: NA
J gene: TRBJ2-7
D gene: TRBD1
V gene: TRBV19
CDR3 protein: CDPRDRGNEQYF
CDR3 DNA: TGTGACCCCCGGGACAGGGGTAACGAGCAGTACTTC

clone size: NA
J gene: TRBJ1-2
D gene: NA
V gene: TRBV6-6
CDR3 protein: CASSYPAGTNYGYTF
CDR3 DNA: TGTGCCAGCAGTTACCCTGCCGGGACAAACTATGGCTACACCTTC

clone size: NA
J gene: TRBJ1-5
D gene: NA
V gene: TRBV19
CDR3 protein: CASSISRSNQPQHF
CDR3 DNA: TGTGCCAGTAGTATATCCAGGTCTAATCAGCCCCAGCATTTT

clone size: NA
J gene: TRBJ1-6
D gene: NA
V gene: TRBV19
CDR3 protein: CASSMPGGPNSPLHF
CDR3 DNA: TGTGCCAGTAGTATGCCGGGGGGCCCCAATTCACCCCTCCACTTT

clone size: NA
J gene: TRBJ1-4
D gene: NA
V gene: TRBV2
CDR3 protein: CASSEDRTTNEKLFF
CDR3 DNA: TGTGCCAGCAGTGAAGACAGAACAACTAATGAAAAACTGTTTTTT

clone size: NA
J gene: TRBJ2-7
D gene: NA
V gene: TRBV11-2
CDR3 protein: CASSLPGSAYEQYF
CDR3 DNA: TGTGCCAGCAGCTTACCCGGGAGCGCCTACGAGCAGTACTTC

clone size: NA
J gene: TRBJ1-5
D gene: TRBD1
V gene: TRBV6-5
CDR3 protein: CASSYGRTGDQPQHF
CDR3 DNA: TGTGCCAGCAGTTACGGGCGGACAGGGGATCAGCCCCAGCATTTT

clone size: NA
J gene: TRBJ1-2
D gene: NA
V gene: TRBV15
CDR3 protein: CATSRGQVGYGYTF
CDR3 DNA: TGTGCCACCAGCAGAGGACAGGTTGGGTATGGCTACACCTTC

clone size: NA
J gene: TRBJ1-4
D gene: TRBD1
V gene: TRBV18
CDR3 protein: CASSPGQGPNEKLFF
CDR3 DNA: TGTGCCAGCTCACCGGGACAGGGTCCTAATGAAAAACTGTTTTTT

clone size: NA
J gene: TRBJ2-7
D gene: TRBD2
V gene: TRBV6-5
CDR3 protein: CASSTTSGSREQYF
CDR3 DNA: TGTGCCAGCAGCACGACTAGCGGGTCTAGGGAGCAGTACTTC

clone size: NA
J gene: TRBJ2-7
D gene: TRBD2
V gene: TRBV18
CDR3 protein: CASSPIPPSSGSSYEQYF
CDR3 DNA: TGTGCCAGCTCACCCATACCCCCCTCTAGCGGGAGCTCCTACGAGCAGTACTTC

clone size: NA
J gene: TRBJ1-1
D gene: NA
V gene: TRBV5-8
CDR3 protein: CASTDGGTVGTEAFF
CDR3 DNA: TGTGCCAGCACCGATGGGGGGACGGTAGGCACTGAAGCTTTCTTT

clone size: few
J gene: TRBJ1-1
D gene: NA
V gene: TRBV5-1
CDR3 protein: CASSLAGEDTEAFF
CDR3 DNA: TGCGCCAGCAGCTTGGCGGGGGAGGACACTGAAGCTTTCTTT

clone size: NA
J gene: TRBJ1-5
D gene: TRBD1
V gene: TRBV28
CDR3 protein: CASSLTGVSQPQHF
CDR3 DNA: TGTGCCAGCAGTCTCACAGGGGTATCACAGCCCCAGCATTTT

clone size: NA
J gene: TRBJ1-1
D gene: NA
V gene: TRBV6-1
CDR3 protein: CASSELEGVGRNTEAFF
CDR3 DNA: TGTGCCAGCAGTGAATTAGAGGGCGTCGGTAGGAACACTGAAGCTTTCTTT

clone size: few
J gene: TRBJ1-2
D gene: TRBD1
V gene: TRBV9
CDR3 protein: CASSVGQGGYGYTF
CDR3 DNA: TGTGCCAGCAGCGTGGGACAGGGTGGCTATGGCTACACCTTC

clone size: NA
J gene: TRBJ1-1
D gene: NA
V gene: TRBV19
CDR3 protein: CASGTTGHKMNTEAFF
CDR3 DNA: TGTGCCAGTGGGACCACGGGACACAAAATGAACACTGAAGCTTTCTTT

clone size: NA
J gene: TRBJ2-2
D gene: TRBD2
V gene: TRBV7-6
CDR3 protein: CASSLGIAGGTGELFF
CDR3 DNA: TGTGCCAGCAGCTTAGGGATTGCGGGGGGCACCGGGGAGCTGTTTTTT

clone size: once
J gene: TRBJ1-2
D gene: NA
V gene: TRBV7-2
CDR3 protein: CASSFYRSAGDNYGYTF
CDR3 DNA: TGTGCCAGCAGCTTTTATAGGTCGGCAGGTGATAACTATGGCTACACCTTC

clone size: NA
J gene: TRBJ2-3
D gene: NA
V gene: TRBV7-9
CDR3 protein: CASSLDPGGTDTQYF
CDR3 DNA: TGTGCCAGCAGCTTAGACCCCGGGGGCACAGATACGCAGTATTTT

clone size: NA
J gene: TRBJ1-4
D gene: NA
V gene: TRBV9
CDR3 protein: CASSEGPAGRTGEKLFF
CDR3 DNA: TGTGCCAGCAGCGAAGGCCCCGCAGGGAGGACGGGTGAAAAACTGTTTTTT

clone size: once
J gene: TRBJ1-2
D gene: NA
V gene: TRBV21-1
CDR3 protein: CASSKVVTGKRDYGYTF
CDR3 DNA: TGTGCCAGCAGCAAAGTGGTGACAGGCAAGCGAGACTATGGCTACACCTTC

clone size: NA
J gene: TRBJ2-5
D gene: TRBD2
V gene: TRBV7-9
CDR3 protein: CASSFRLAGAQYF
CDR3 DNA: TGTGCCAGCAGCTTCAGACTAGCGGGGGCCCAGTACTTC

clone size: NA
J gene: TRBJ1-1
D gene: NA
V gene: TRBV7-9
CDR3 protein: CASSQTVLNTEAFF
CDR3 DNA: TGTGCCAGCAGTCAAACAGTTTTGAACACTGAAGCTTTCTTT

clone size: NA
J gene: TRBJ2-1
D gene: TRBD2
V gene: TRBV9
CDR3 protein: CASSVGLAGGQREQFF
CDR3 DNA: TGTGCCAGCAGCGTAGGGCTAGCGGGGGGGCAGCGTGAGCAGTTCTTC

clone size: NA
J gene: TRBJ2-1
D gene: NA
V gene: TRBV4-2
CDR3 protein: CASSQRVAGNEQFF
CDR3 DNA: TGTGCCAGCAGCCAACGAGTCGCGGGGAATGAGCAGTTCTTC